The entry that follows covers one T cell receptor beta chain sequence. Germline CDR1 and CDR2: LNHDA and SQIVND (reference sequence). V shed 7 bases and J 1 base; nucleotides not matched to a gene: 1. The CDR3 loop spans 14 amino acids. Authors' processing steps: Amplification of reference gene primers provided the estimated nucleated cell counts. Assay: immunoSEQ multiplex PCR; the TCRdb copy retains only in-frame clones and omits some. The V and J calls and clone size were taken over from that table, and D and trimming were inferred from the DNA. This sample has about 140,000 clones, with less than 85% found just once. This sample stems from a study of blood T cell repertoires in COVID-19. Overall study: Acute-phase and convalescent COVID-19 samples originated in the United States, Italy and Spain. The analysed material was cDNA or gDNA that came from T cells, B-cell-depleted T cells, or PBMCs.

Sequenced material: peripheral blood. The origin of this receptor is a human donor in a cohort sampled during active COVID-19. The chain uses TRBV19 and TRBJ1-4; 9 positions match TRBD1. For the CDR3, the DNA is TGTGCCAGTACGGACAGGGGAACTAATGAAAAACTGTTTTTT. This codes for CASTDRGTNEKLFF.